The rows below give T cell receptor beta chains drawn from one sample of a study of cytomegalovirus exposure and HLA in healthy donors. Sequencing used immunoSEQ multiplex PCR; TCRdb keeps in-frame clones, though not all of them. The data contain 65,000 to 95,000 clones, less than 80% of them singletons. Sequenced: PBMCs. The receptor set was obtained from a human donor in good health. Each CDR3 is given with its conserved first and last residue. A D gene is named only where the DNA matches it firmly. A row's size may be missing; if present it is once, few, many or a size class.

TRBV7-2	16	-	TRBJ1-2	-	TGTGCCAGCAGCTTAGACGGGGAGGGGGAGTACTATGGCTACACCTTC	CASSLDGEGEYYGYTF
TRBV7-8	14	-	TRBJ2-7	-	TGTTTTTTTTTCAAGCAGAAGGCGGCATACGAGCAGTACTTC	CFFFKQKAAYEQYF
TRBV5-4	12	-	TRBJ2-7	-	TGTGCCAGCAGCTCCCCCGGTTACGAGCAGTACTTC	CASSSPGYEQYF
TRBV15	14	few	TRBJ2-7	-	TGTGCCACCAGCAGAGACGTGAGCTCCTACGAGCAGTACTTC	CATSRDVSSYEQYF
TRBV29-1	12	-	TRBJ2-2	-	TGCAGCGTGAGACAGAACACCGGGGAGCTGTTTTTT	CSVRQNTGELFF
TRBV7-9	14	-	TRBJ1-1	-	TGTGCCAGCAGCCGTTTGGGATCTGGGGGGGAAGCTTTCTTT	CASSRLGSGGEAFF
TRBV9	14	-	TRBJ1-2	TRBD1	TGTGCCAGCAGTAGGGCCGGGACAGATAATGGCTACACCTTC	CASSRAGTDNGYTF
TRBV7-2	11	-	TRBJ1-2	-	TGTGCCAGCAGCTTAGACACTGGCTACACCTTC	CASSLDTGYTF
TRBV6-5	15	many	TRBJ2-1	TRBD2	TGTGCCAGCAGTTACCGGCGGGGGGGCCAGTATGAGCAGTTCTTC	CASSYRRGGQYEQFF
TRBV9	14	-	TRBJ1-6	TRBD1	TGTGCCAGCAGCGAACAGGGGGCGAATTCACCCCTCCACTTT	CASSEQGANSPLHF
TRBV6-1	20	-	TRBJ2-4	TRBD1	TGTGCCAGCAGTGAAGCTGCGTGGACAGGGGGCAAATTGGCCAAAAACATTCAGTACTTC	CASSEAAWTGGKLAKNIQYF
TRBV19	13	-	TRBJ1-5	-	TGTGCCAGTAGCCATTCGGGGGAGCAGCCCCAGCATTTT	CASSHSGEQPQHF
TRBV6-1	20	-	TRBJ2-4	TRBD2	TGTGCCAGCAGTGAAACACACTACGGACTAGCGGTCCTAGCCAAAAACATTCAGTACTTC	CASSETHYGLAVLAKNIQYF
TRBV19	16	-	TRBJ1-2	TRBD1	TGTGCCAGTAGCTTGGACAGGGACCTACCCCACTATGGCTACACCTTC	CASSLDRDLPHYGYTF
TRBV7-2	12	-	TRBJ1-1	-	TGTGCCAGCAGCTCCCCGGGACAAGAAGCTTTCTTT	CASSSPGQEAFF
TRBV6-5	14	-	TRBJ1-4	-	TGTGCCAGCAGTTACTCGCCGGGGAATGAAAAACTGTTTTTT	CASSYSPGNEKLFF
TRBV15	14	-	TRBJ2-1	TRBD2	TGTGCCGCGAAGACTAGCGGGGGATCCAATGAGCAGTTCTTC	CAAKTSGGSNEQFF
TRBV27	13	-	TRBJ2-2	-	TGTGCCAGCAGTTTAGCGAGCACCGGGGAGCTGTTTTTT	CASSLASTGELFF
TRBV10-3	14	few	TRBJ1-1	-	TGTGCCATCAGGGACCGGGATTCTAACACTGAAGCTTTCTTT	CAIRDRDSNTEAFF
TRBV5-1	15	-	TRBJ2-7	TRBD1	TGCGCCAGCAGCTTGGGAGGGGGCTCTTCCTACGAGCAGTACTTC	CASSLGGGSSYEQYF
TRBV5-4	14	-	TRBJ2-2	-	TGTGCCAGCAGCCCCCAGACAGGTGACGGGGAGCTGTTTTTT	CASSPQTGDGELFF
TRBV29-1	13	-	TRBJ1-4	-	TGCAGCGTTGGACAGTCCGACGGTGAAAAACTGTTTTTT	CSVGQSDGEKLFF
TRBV6-4	14	-	TRBJ2-3	-	TGTGCCAGCAGTGTAGAAGCGGGCACAGATACGCAGTATTTT	CASSVEAGTDTQYF
TRBV7-9	12	-	TRBJ1-1	-	TGTGCCAGCAGCCGCGGGGAGGGAAAAGCTTTCTTT	CASSRGEGKAFF
TRBV5-1	15	-	TRBJ1-2	TRBD1	TGCGCCAGCAGCTTGGGGCAGGGGGCTAACTATGGCTACACCTTC	CASSLGQGANYGYTF
TRBV13	14	-	TRBJ1-2	-	TGTGCCAGCAGCTTGGGGAAAGGGGGCTATGGCTACACCTTC	CASSLGKGGYGYTF
TRBV14	14	few	TRBJ1-1	-	TGTGCCAGCAGCCACATGACAGGGAACACTGAAGCTTTCTTT	CASSHMTGNTEAFF
TRBV5-1	15	-	TRBJ1-2	TRBD1	TGCGCCAGCAGCCTCGGGACAGGGGCTTTATATGGCTACACCTTC	CASSLGTGALYGYTF
TRBV5-4	13	-	TRBJ2-1	-	TGTGCCAGCAGCCCGATGGGCAGGGGTGAGCAGTTCTTC	CASSPMGRGEQFF
TRBV5-4	20	-	TRBJ1-5	TRBD1	TGTGCCAGCAGCCCCTTGACCACCGACAGGGTAGGGTATAGCAATCAGCCCCAGCATTTT	CASSPLTTDRVGYSNQPQHF
TRBV25-1	16	-	TRBJ1-6	-	TGTGCCAGCAGTGATTCGGTTGGTGTGGCGGGATCACCCCTCCACTTT	CASSDSVGVAGSPLHF
TRBV10-2	17	-	TRBJ2-5	TRBD2	TGCGCCAGCAGGGGGAACCGACTAGCGCCCTCCCCGAGGGACCAGTACTTC	CASRGNRLAPSPRDQYF
TRBV6-5	11	-	TRBJ2-7	-	TGTGCCACCCAGGGGTTGTGCGAGCAGTACTTC	CATQGLCEQYF
TRBV10-3	15	-	TRBJ2-3	TRBD2	TGTGCCATCAGCCCTAGCGGGGGGTTCACAGATACGCAGTATTTT	CAISPSGGFTDTQYF
TRBV5-1	15	-	TRBJ2-5	TRBD2	TGCGCCAGCAGCCCTAGCGGGGGGGCTGGGGAGACCCAGTACTTC	CASSPSGGAGETQYF
TRBV7-8	15	-	TRBJ2-7	TRBD1	TGTGCCAGCAGCTTACGACAGGGGGTAGTCCACGAGCAGTACTTC	CASSLRQGVVHEQYF
TRBV4-3	16	-	TRBJ2-5	-	TGCGCCAGCAGCCAGCGGGCGGGCGAGGGTCGCGAGACCCAGTACTTC	CASSQRAGEGRETQYF
TRBV9	14	once	TRBJ2-3	-	TGTGCCAGCAGCGTGGAGCCAAACACAGATACGCAGTATTTT	CASSVEPNTDTQYF
TRBV2	14	-	TRBJ1-2	TRBD1	TGTGCCAGCAGTGAAGCCAGGGGGACCTATGGCTACACCTTC	CASSEARGTYGYTF
TRBV6-4	14	few	TRBJ2-1	TRBD2	TGTGCCAGCAGTGAGAGCGGGGACGGAGGTGAGCAGTTCTTC	CASSESGDGGEQFF
TRBV9	15	-	TRBJ1-1	TRBD1	TGTGCCAGCAGCGTTACCGGGACAGATAACACTGAAGCTTTCTTT	CASSVTGTDNTEAFF
TRBV29-1	12	-	TRBJ2-5	-	TGCAGCGTTGCTCAGGTCCAAGAGACCCAGTACTTC	CSVAQVQETQYF
TRBV5-1	15	-	TRBJ1-5	TRBD1	TGCGCCAGCAGCACAGCCGGGACAGGGTATGAGCCCCAGCATTTT	CASSTAGTGYEPQHF
TRBV5-6	17	-	TRBJ2-3	TRBD2	TGTGCCAGCAGCTTGGCAGTTCGCGGGGGGGCCAAAGATACGCAGTATTTT	CASSLAVRGGAKDTQYF
TRBV5-1	15	-	TRBJ2-5	TRBD2	TGCGCCAGCAGCTTGGGGCGGGGGTACCAAGAGACCCAGTACTTC	CASSLGRGYQETQYF
TRBV30	12	-	TRBJ1-5	-	TGTGCCTGGACGGTTAACAATCAGCCCCAGCATTTT	CAWTVNNQPQHF
TRBV7-2	15	-	TRBJ1-3	-	TGTGCCAGCAGCTCCGGGGGTGGATCTGGAAACACCATATATTTT	CASSSGGGSGNTIYF
TRBV18	18	-	TRBJ2-1	TRBD2	TGTGCCAGCTCACCCCCCCACGGAGCGGGGGCCATCTACAATGAGCAGTTCTTC	CASSPPHGAGAIYNEQFF
TRBV29-1	12	few	TRBJ1-2	-	TGCAGCGTTAACAGGGCTAACTATGGCTACACCTTC	CSVNRANYGYTF
TRBV7-9	16	-	TRBJ2-3	TRBD2	TGTGCCAGCAGCTCCCGGACTAGCGGTAGCACAGATACGCAGTATTTT	CASSSRTSGSTDTQYF
TRBV14	19	-	TRBJ1-1	TRBD1	TGTGCCAGCAGCCAAGTCGAAGCTCACAGGGGTAATGGAAGCACTGAAGCTTTCTTT	CASSQVEAHRGNGSTEAFF
TRBV5-1	14	-	TRBJ2-1	TRBD1	TGCGCCAGCAGCGGACAGGGGGCGAGGAATGAGCAGTTCTTC	CASSGQGARNEQFF
TRBV30	13	-	TRBJ2-7	TRBD1	TGTGCCTTTTCCGGGACAGGGGCAGGCGAGCAGTACTTC	CAFSGTGAGEQYF
TRBV18	16	-	TRBJ1-5	-	TGTGCCAGCTCACCATCCTCAGGGAACAGCAATCAGCCCCAGCATTTT	CASSPSSGNSNQPQHF
TRBV29-1	13	once	TRBJ1-2	-	TGCAGCGTTGAGGGCAGCCTCCCTTATGGCTACACCTTC	CSVEGSLPYGYTF
TRBV5-1	15	-	TRBJ2-5	-	TGCGCCAGCAGCTCAGAGGGAGGTCCACAAGAGACCCAGTACTTC	CASSSEGGPQETQYF
TRBV30	13	-	TRBJ2-1	TRBD1	TGTGCCATACAGGGGGCCGCCTACAATGAGCAGTTCTTC	CAIQGAAYNEQFF